A selection of T cell receptor beta chains follows, all from one sample in a study of blood T cell repertoires in COVID-19. This table comes from immunoSEQ multiplex PCR, and its TCRdb copy is limited to in-frame clones, with some not included. The table includes about 180,000 clones, nearly 80% detected once. The specimen was peripheral blood. Every receptor here comes from a woman in her 70s with acute or convalescent COVID-19. Both conserved end residues are part of each CDR3. A D gene is named only where the DNA matches it firmly. A row's size may be missing; if present it is once, few, many or a size class.

TRBJ1-1 | TRBD1 | TRBV19 | NA | TGTGCCAGTAGTACCATGACAGGGGGCGTTGGCACTGAAGCTTTCTTT | CASSTMTGGVGTEAFF
TRBJ2-7 | TRBD1 | TRBV2 | NA | TGTGCCACGGGACAGGCTTCCTACGAGCAGTACTTC | CATGQASYEQYF
TRBJ2-2 | TRBD2 | TRBV18 | NA | TGTGCCAGCTCACTCGGACTAGCGGCGAACACCGGGGAGCTGTTTTTT | CASSLGLAANTGELFF
TRBJ1-5 | TRBD1 | TRBV30 | few | TGTGCCTGGAGTCATGACAGGGGCAATCAGCCCCAGCATTTT | CAWSHDRGNQPQHF
TRBJ1-5 | NA | TRBV19 | NA | TGTGCCAGTCGAGGCGGAATATATCAGCCCCAGCATTTT | CASRGGIYQPQHF
TRBJ2-1 | TRBD1 | TRBV11-3 | once | TGTGCCAGCAGCAGGGACAGGGATGAGCAGTTCTTC | CASSRDRDEQFF
TRBJ2-2 | TRBD2 | TRBV2 | NA | TGTGCCAGCCGACTAGCGGGGACGAACACCGGGGAGCTGTTTTTT | CASRLAGTNTGELFF
TRBJ1-4 | TRBD1 | TRBV19 | few | TGTGCCAGTAGTATCATCGGACAGGGAAGCGAAAAACTGTTTTTT | CASSIIGQGSEKLFF
TRBJ2-1 | TRBD1 | TRBV7-9 | NA | TGTGCCAGCAGCCGTGCCCCTCGGGACAGGGGGCGACGGAATGAGCAGTTCTTC | CASSRAPRDRGRRNEQFF
TRBJ2-3 | TRBD2 | TRBV3-1/TRBV3-2 | NA | TGTGCCAGCAGCCAAAATAGCGGGAGGGGAGATACGCAGTATTTT | CASSQNSGRGDTQYF
TRBJ2-7 | NA | TRBV7-2 | NA | TGTGCCAGCAGCTTAATCGAAAGCACCTACGAGCAGTACTTC | CASSLIESTYEQYF
TRBJ1-3 | NA | TRBV19 | NA | TGTGCCAGTAGTATTTCGGACAACTCAAGAAACACCATATATTTT | CASSISDNSRNTIYF